This T cell receptor beta chain was sequenced in a study of blood T cell repertoires in COVID-19. Study context: In each case, the material was cDNA or gDNA derived from T cells, B-cell-depleted T cells, or PBMCs.

The count of this clone is one. Study members were between about 18 and 100 years old and lived in 20 to 25 US regions. Per the original methods: Using reference gene primer amplification, nucleated cell counts were estimated. Sequencing used immunoSEQ multiplex PCR; TCRdb keeps in-frame clones, though not all of them. That table gives V, J and clone size, and the DNA gave D and trimming. The sample consists of 200,000 to 250,000 clones, 70% to 90% of them appearing once. This CDR3 contains 14 residues. V shed 7 bases and J shed 5 bases, with 16 bases lying between them. Germline CDR1 is KGHDR and CDR2 is SFDVKD.

The chain recombines TRBV24-1 with TRBJ1-2, with no clear D. The receptor's source is a woman in her 40s with acute COVID-19. Sequenced: PBMCs or T cells enriched from blood (not recorded which). CDR3: CATRASGGTYGYTF. The CDR3 DNA sequence: TGTGCCACCAGGGCCTCGGGTGGTACTTATGGCTACACCTTC.